Following are 7 T cell receptor beta chains from one sample sequenced in a study of control samples from healthy donors and cancer patients. Sequencing was performed with immunoSEQ multiplex PCR; in TCRdb, only in-frame clones are kept and a portion is missing. The repertoire holds approximately 100,000 clones, with about nine tenths as singletons. The sample comprised blood. The receptor source for this set is a woman in her late teens or twenties in good health.

V and J are TRBV7-2 and TRBJ1-1; D gene unclear. Germline V gene data show CDR1 as SGHTA and CDR2 as FQGNSA. Between the trimmed V and J ends, which lost 5 bases and 0 bases, there was a span of 13 bases. CDR3 length: 15 residues. CDR3 DNA sequence: TGTGCCAGCAGCCCGCCAATGGGCCTGAACACTGAAGCTTTCTTT. Encoded protein: CASSPPMGLNTEAFF.

The chain combines TRBV5-6 with TRBJ1-3, with no clear D. Trimming took off 0 bases at V and 2 bases at J, with 9 bases between the two ends. Germline V CDR1 and CDR2: SGHDT, YYEEEE. The CDR3 consists of 15 residues. The CDR3 DNA reads as TGTGCCAGCAGCTTGGTTTCGGGGACTGGAAACACCATATATTTT. It translates to CASSLVSGTGNTIYF.

The J gene is TRBJ1-1, the V gene TRBV6-1; D remains unclear. Trimming shortened V by 2 bases and J by 1 base, and 11 bases separated the two germline ends. This CDR3 has 15 residues. The germline V gene encodes CDR1 MNHNS and CDR2 SASEGT. CDR3 nucleotides: TGTGCCAGCAGTGAATTTAACGGCCAGAACACTGAAGCTTTCTTT. Translating it yields CASSEFNGQNTEAFF.

The J gene is TRBJ1-4, the V gene TRBV5-1; D gene ambiguous. Germline V CDR1 and CDR2: SGHRS, YFSETQ. V was pared by 0 bases and J by 5 bases, with 11 bases between. The CDR3 is made up of 15 amino acids. The CDR3 is CASSLGASTNEKLFF. DNA of the CDR3: TGCGCCAGCAGCTTGGGGGCTTCGACGAATGAAAAACTGTTTTTT.

This sequence joins TRBV7-8 and TRBJ2-7; 8 nucleotides match TRBD2. This CDR3 contains 14 residues. The germline gives CDR1 SGHVS, CDR2 FQNEAQ. The V and J ends lost 0 bases and 4 bases, in that order; junction bases with no gene match: 2. The CDR3 sequence is CASSLAGGAYEQYF. As DNA, the CDR3 is TGTGCCAGCAGCTTAGCCGGGGGGGCGTACGAGCAGTACTTC.

V and J are TRBV13 and TRBJ1-1; D gene unclear. The CDR3 sequence is 16 residues long. From germline, CDR1 is PRHDT and CDR2 FYEKMQ (reference sequence). Trimming cost V 1 base and J 0 bases, with 12 bases left between them. In DNA form, the CDR3 reads TGTGCCAGCAGCTTAGTCGTGGTCTGGATGAACACTGAAGCTTTCTTT. As protein: CASSLVVVWMNTEAFF.

This chain uses TRBV25-1 with TRBJ1-6; tentatively, D is TRBD1 (6 bases). CDR1 is MGHDK, CDR2 SYGVNS, per germline. This CDR3 spans 16 amino acids. V gave up 5 bases and J gave up 8 bases, with 19 bases separating them. This chain's CDR3 is CASSWATGTTHSPLHF. The DNA for the CDR3 is TGTGCCAGCAGTTGGGCCACCGGGACAACCCATTCACCCCTCCACTTT.